This T cell receptor beta chain is drawn from a study of breast tumors, draining lymph nodes, adjacent tissues (dated by TCRdb to the mid-2010s). The study in broad terms: Breast cancer patients provided tumor, adjacent nontumor tissue and axillary lymph nodes, and the study compared the TCR beta repertoires across these three sources. The study was designed to assess the relationships and possible T-cell exchange between tumor, surrounding tissue and draining lymph node repertoires in human breast cancer. Overall results and qualifications from the work: A scenario in which most tumor T cells derive from the lymph node and then expand within tumor tissue was judged to be consistent with the data. Tumor T-cell repertoires showed less diversity than lymph node repertoires and more diversity than nontumor tissue repertoires, and tumor T-cell repertoires showed preferential V and J gene usage. Rather than being directly demonstrated, the conclusion that tumor T cells originate in lymph nodes was presented as consistent with a hypothesis. In luminal-like breast cancer, tumor and nontumor tissue repertoires resembled each other significantly more than in basal-like breast cancer.

Trimming costs V 2 bases and J 2 bases, and their ends lie 14 bases apart. CDR1 and CDR2 were assigned from the germline V gene (reference sequence) as SEHNR and FQNEAQ. The CDR3, cysteine through phenylalanine, is 16 amino acids long. The sequence is cut down to CDR3 DNA, 48 bases in frame from base 1. Sequenced using an Illumina HiSeq 2000. TCR beta chain libraries were generated by multiplex PCR amplification. High-throughput sequencing was used to analyze the amplified TCR beta chain products. Starting from the raw public reads, TCRdb applied fastp trimming at Q25, assembled clones with MiXCR and retained in-frame beta chains. When rows share a CDR3 protein, they turn into one entry using the most common DNA and genes. The sample profile shows about 150,000 distinct CDR3 sequences; over 25% of them were found once. The leading ten clones occupy approximately 2.2% of the sample. The lymph node samples were taken from the axillary draining lymph nodes of breast cancer patients.

In its sample, this clonotype was seen many times. There is no known antigen for this receptor. Per-base qualities were not stored, and no clone one base away is much larger. The source is a female donor with breast cancer. Some clones in this sample may be carry-over from other donors' samples. The V gene is TRBV7-9 and the J gene is TRBJ2-3; the D gene identity is not certain. The sequencing input was axillary lymph node tissue. The nucleotides read TGTGCCAGCAGCTTAACTCGAGGTAGCCCCACAGATACGCAGTATTTT. This is translated as CASSLTRGSPTDTQYF.